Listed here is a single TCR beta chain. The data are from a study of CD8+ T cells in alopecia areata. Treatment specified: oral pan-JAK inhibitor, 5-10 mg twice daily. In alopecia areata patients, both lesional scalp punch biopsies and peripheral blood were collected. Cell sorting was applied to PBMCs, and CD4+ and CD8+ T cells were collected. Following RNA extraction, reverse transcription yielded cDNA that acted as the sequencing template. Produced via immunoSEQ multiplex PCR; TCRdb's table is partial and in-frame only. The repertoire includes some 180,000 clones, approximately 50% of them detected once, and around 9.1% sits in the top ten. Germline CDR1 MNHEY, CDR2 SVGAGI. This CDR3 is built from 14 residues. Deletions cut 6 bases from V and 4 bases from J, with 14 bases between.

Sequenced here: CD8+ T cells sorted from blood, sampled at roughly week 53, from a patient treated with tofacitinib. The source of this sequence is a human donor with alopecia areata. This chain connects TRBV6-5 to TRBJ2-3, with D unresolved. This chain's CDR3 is CASRTDKWADTQYF. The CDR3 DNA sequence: TGTGCCAGCAGAACAGACAAATGGGCAGATACGCAGTATTTT.